This T cell receptor beta chain is drawn from a study of Graves' ophthalmopathy and Graves' hyperthyroidism (dated by TCRdb to 2016 to 2019). Regarding the research as a whole: Peripheral blood was collected before any treatment was given, at the time of initial diagnosis. To explore V-J signatures that distinguish ophthalmopathy from hyperthyroidism, a discovery set of around 100 patients was enrolled, made up of 40 to 45 with ophthalmopathy and around 60 with stable hyperthyroidism. TCR beta repertoire signatures were used to distinguish Graves' ophthalmopathy from Graves' hyperthyroidism and to predict progression to ophthalmopathy. Following sample collection, hyperthyroidism patients were given methimazole at a starting dose of 30 mg daily, and ophthalmopathy patients were given high-dose intravenous methylprednisolone. In five or six hyperthyroidism patients, the T-cell repertoire of thyroid tissue was compared with the T-cell repertoire of blood. An independent validation cohort was composed of around 19 hyperthyroidism patients and approximately 15 patients who later progressed from hyperthyroidism to ophthalmopathy. In total, over 130 blood samples were TCR-sequenced: fewer than 50 ophthalmopathy, approximately 75 hyperthyroidism and about 17 hyperthyroidism-to-ophthalmopathy patients.

With regard to this clonotype: The target of this receptor is not known. Base qualities were left out, and no much larger clone turns up one base away.

The V and J ends are trimmed by 0 bases and 0 bases, leaving 15 bases between them. The CDR3, cysteine through phenylalanine, is 17 amino acids long. Only the CDR3 part of the read is kept: 51 bases, read in frame from the first base. CDR1 SGDLS and CDR2 YYNGEE are derived from the germline V gene. For repertoire sequencing, TCR beta CDR3 regions were amplified from RNA transcripts. The first round was an RT-PCR using HTBI primers with the Qiagen OneStep RT-PCR kit, and this first round was followed by a second-round multiplex PCR, then size selection and purification. Libraries were sequenced paired-end with 100 bp reads on an Illumina HiSeq2000. Processing in the source paper ran as follows. SOAPnuke was used for read processing, and reads with adapters, uncalled bases, a mean Phred below 15, or no exact constant-primer or identifier match were discarded. High-quality paired reads were merged with COPE v1.2.5. Each unique nucleotide sequence was treated as a clonotype, and MiTCR v1.1 was used to align the clonotypes to the IMGT TRB V, D and J references. Analysis was restricted to V-J combinations with a frequency above 0.0001, which covered about 99% of repertoires. A TCR clonal expansion and chaos score per V-J combination was defined as the ratio of F50 clonal expansion to chaos observed in the TCRdist matrix. Welch's t-statistics and random forest were used to narrow the features down to about a dozen V-J combinations, which were then fed into a naive Bayes classifier. The Morisita-Horn index was used to measure how similar the thyroid and blood repertoires were. Through fastp at Q25 and MiXCR, TCRdb rebuilt clones from the public reads, retaining in-frame beta chains. Every distinct CDR3 protein forms one entry, paired with its most common genes and DNA. These V and J calls are TCRdb output, not the study's own analysis. The sample yields over 650,000 distinct CDR3 sequences; more than 40% were counted once. The ten biggest clones cover more than 2.5% of the sample.

Ophthalmopathy patients were characterized by moderately to severely active disease, a Clinical Activity Score of at least 3, a NOSPECS grade of at least 4, and a disease duration under 3 months. Patients with other autoimmune diseases, uncontrolled infections, pregnancy or lactation were excluded. Diagnosis relied on clinical symptoms, serum thyroxine, TRAb, thyroid ultrasound and orbital computed tomography. Ficoll-Paque density gradient centrifugation was used to isolate PBMCs from under 11 ml of fresh peripheral blood. Total RNA was extracted with Trizol reagent and quality-checked on an Agilent 2100 Bioanalyzer. General conclusions and limits of the study: In validation, the model predicted ophthalmopathy progression with about 71% sensitivity and less than 80% specificity; some 13 predicted patients were CT-confirmed with GO in a median of about 6.1 months. Ophthalmopathy was separated from stable hyperthyroidism by the 13-signature model with roughly 90% sensitivity and 81% to 84% specificity in cross-validation and with 80%/75% in the test set. Most expanded thyroid clonotypes with a frequency above 0.001 also appeared in blood, which suggests that blood repertoires may reflect the immune response in the thyroid. Sample size was not statistically predetermined, and group allocation was not concealed from the investigators.

The sample taken for sequencing was peripheral blood. The TCR comes from an adult man with Graves' ophthalmopathy. The chain joins TRBV9 to TRBJ1-1; no D segment can be confidently identified. The base sequence is TGTGCCAGCAGCGTAGACGGTCGGCCTGCCTTGAACACTGAAGCTTTCTTT. This translates into CASSVDGRPALNTEAFF.